Included here is one T cell receptor beta chain sequence, with context. The data originate from a study of blood T cell repertoires in COVID-19. At the level of the study: COVID-19 samples collected from the United States, Italy and Spain covered acute and convalescent phases.

V lost 4 bases, J lost 1 base, and 7 bases stayed unmatched. CDR1 is SGHVS, CDR2 FQNEAQ, per germline. The CDR3 spans 15 residues. The table came from immunoSEQ multiplex PCR; TCRdb's copy has only in-frame clones and leaves some out. This sample has about 220,000 clones, with approximately 85% found just once. V gene TRBV7-8 combines with J gene TRBJ2-7, with 7 bases fitting TRBD1. Material: peripheral blood. This clonotype originated in a woman in her seventies with COVID-19, enrolled during active disease. The CDR3 DNA is TGTGCCAGCAGCTCAACAGGGGATCCATCCTACGAGCAGTACTTC. This encodes CASSSTGDPSYEQYF.